Here is one TCR beta chain with its context. The sample is drawn from a study of blood T cell repertoires in COVID-19. Turning to the study itself: T cells, B-cell-depleted T cells, or PBMCs provided the cDNA or gDNA that served as material.

Here immunoSEQ multiplex PCR was the method, and the copy in TCRdb shows in-frame clones only, minus some. The data contain about 46,000 clones, around 90% of them singletons. Sequenced: peripheral blood. The TCR comes from a middle-aged man with active COVID-19.

This CDR3 is CASSLLAGNEQFF. For the CDR3, the DNA is TGTGCCAGCAGTTTGCTAGCGGGAAATGAGCAGTTCTTC. The chain employs TRBV12-3 or TRBV12-4 and TRBJ2-1, with 9 bases matching TRBD2. Trimming cost V 3 bases and J 7 bases; bases outside gene matches: 1. The CDR3 runs to 13 residues.